Shown below are 18 T cell receptor beta chains from a single sample sequenced in a study of OX40 agonist ivuxolimab in advanced cancers. Data came from immunoSEQ multiplex PCR; TCRdb stores just in-frame clones and leaves some out. The sample shows tens of thousands of clones, about 92% of them seen only once. Sequenced here: CD4+ or CD8+ T cells sorted from blood, sampled in a trial of the OX40 agonist ivuxolimab. These receptors all come from an adult with an advanced solid tumor such as melanoma, head and neck, liver or kidney cancer.

Regarding this clone: One end of the junction is discordant with germline, which a read error may explain. This rearrangement joins TRBV6-1 to TRBJ1-2; TRBD1 matches at 8 bases. The CDR3 length is 13 residues. The germline V gene encodes CDR1 MNHNS and CDR2 SASEGT. CDR3 residues: CASSEKRDRSFAF. For the CDR3, the DNA is TGTGCCAGCAGCGAAAAAAGGGACAGGTCTTTTGCCTTC.

The chain recombines TRBV10-3 with TRBJ2-5; D is unresolved. The CDR3 is 13 residues long. The V gene's germline CDR1 is ENHRY and CDR2 SYGVKD. Trimming removed 4 bases at V and 5 bases at J, with 11 bases between. CDR3 amino acids: CAISASIGETQYF. The CDR3 region has the DNA TGTGCCATCAGTGCTTCTATCGGGGAGACCCAGTACTTC.

The V call is TRBV7-6, the J call TRBJ2-2; D is perhaps TRBD1 (6 bases). Germline CDR1 and CDR2: SGHVS and FNYEAQ. The ends were cut back, 11 bases at V and 4 bases at J, with 14 bases in the middle. The CDR3 sequence is 13 residues long. CDR3 sequence: CASGAGTTGELFF. As DNA, the CDR3 is TGTGCCTCAGGGGCAGGGACCACCGGGGAGCTGTTTTTT.

The V gene is TRBV7-2, the J gene TRBJ2-4; D is possibly TRBD1 or TRBD2 (5 bases each). The germline CDR1 and CDR2 sequences are SGHTA and FQGNSA. V lost 4 bases to trimming and J lost 0 bases, with 10 bases between them. The CDR3 totals 15 residues. Here the CDR3 reads CASSSTGTAKNIQYF. CDR3 DNA: TGTGCCAGCAGCTCTACCGGGACAGCCAAAAACATTCAGTACTTC.

This clone was seen only once. The rearrangement links TRBV5-1 to TRBJ1-1; no definite D call. Germline values: CDR1 SGHRS, CDR2 YFSETQ. Trimming took off 4 bases at V and 1 base at J, with 14 bases between the two ends. CDR3 length equals 15 residues. CDR3 protein: CASSLDGFGNTEAFF. CDR3 sequence (DNA): TGCGCCAGCAGCCTAGATGGTTTCGGGAACACTGAAGCTTTCTTT.

The chain joins TRBV21-1 to TRBJ2-3; the table's D call of TRBD2 was not tested on the DNA. TRBV21-1 is marked as a pseudogene. The CDR3 runs to 15 residues. The DNA of the CDR3 is TGTGCCAGCAGCCCCCGGGGAGGTAGCACAGATACGCAGTATTTT. Translating it yields CASSPRGGSTDTQYF.

The chain couples TRBV10-3 to TRBJ2-7; TRBD2 might be the D (6 bases). Deletions cut 4 bases from V and 4 bases from J, with 11 bases between. Germline CDR1 ENHRY, CDR2 SYGVKD. The CDR3 covers 13 residues. CDR3 DNA: TGTGCCATCAGTGCCGGGGCGGGGTACGAGCAGTACTTC. Its translation is CAISAGAGYEQYF.

The J gene is TRBJ1-3, the V gene TRBV7-8, with D possibly matching TRBD1 (5 bases). Trimming removed 2 bases at V and 4 bases at J, with 12 bases between. In germline, CDR1 is SGHVS, CDR2 FQNEAQ. The CDR3 loop spans 15 amino acids. This CDR3 reads CASSLTSGLGNTIYF. In nucleotides, the CDR3 is TGTGCCAGCAGCTTAACGTCGGGACTGGGAAACACCATATATTTT.

The chain couples TRBV6-1 to TRBJ2-7, with TRBD2 matching over 7 bases. Germline values: CDR1 MNHNS, CDR2 SASEGT. The CDR3 is made up of 14 amino acids. The V and J ends lost 3 bases and 3 bases, in that order; junction bases with no gene match: 5. The CDR3 is CASSEVGEGYEQYF. The CDR3 DNA reads TGTGCCAGCAGTGAGGTCGGGGAGGGCTACGAGCAGTACTTC.

The J gene is TRBJ1-2, the V gene TRBV6-1; no reliable D call. Germline V lookup: CDR1 MNHNS, CDR2 SASEGT. Trimming stripped 8 bases from V and 0 bases from J, with 10 bases between. The CDR3 length is 13 residues. The CDR3 sequence: CASLRHTNYGYTF. CDR3 nucleotide sequence: TGTGCCAGCTTGAGACACACTAACTATGGCTACACCTTC.

The chain links TRBV4-1 to TRBJ2-5; D uncertain. The CDR3 totals 15 residues. The germline V gene has CDR1 MGHRA and CDR2 YSYEKL. V lost 1 base and J 0 bases, leaving 9 bases between the germline ends. DNA for the CDR3: TGCGCCAGCAGCCAAGTAGAATCGTACCAAGAGACCCAGTACTTC. It specifies CASSQVESYQETQYF.

The V call is TRBV5-8, the J call TRBJ2-3, with TRBD1 identical over 11 bases. The germline CDR1 and CDR2 sequences are SGHTS and YDEGEE. V lost 0 bases to trimming and J lost 4 bases; unmatched junction nucleotides: 7. This CDR3 has 17 amino acids. The CDR3 loop reads CASSLEVRGQGADTQYF. CDR3 sequence (DNA): TGTGCCAGCAGCTTGGAAGTTAGGGGACAGGGGGCAGATACGCAGTATTTT.

The chain is built from TRBV5-1 and TRBJ1-4, with D possibly being TRBD1 (6 bases). Germline V CDR1 and CDR2: SGHRS, YFSETQ. CDR3 length equals 14 residues. Deletions cut 4 bases from V and 8 bases from J, with 15 bases between. The CDR3 is CASSPRGREEKLFF. The CDR3 DNA sequence: TGCGCCAGCAGCCCACGGGGGCGCGAGGAAAAACTGTTTTTT.

The chain has TRBV10-1 and TRBJ1-6; the D is unclear. Germline-derived CDR1 and CDR2 are WNHNN and SYGVQD (reference sequence). The V gene lost 6 bases and the J gene lost 7 bases, with 13 bases spanning the gap. The CDR3 covers 14 residues. The CDR3 bases are TGCGCCAGCAGGGACGGGCAGGCAAATTCACCCCTCCACTTT. Translating it yields CASRDGQANSPLHF.

This chain uses TRBV13 with TRBJ1-1, with D tentatively TRBD1 (5 bases). Trimming pared 4 bases from V and 1 base from J, leaving 13 bases between. Per germline, CDR1 PRHDT and CDR2 FYEKMQ (reference sequence). This CDR3 is built from 15 residues. The CDR3 protein is CASSSRALKNTEAFF. The CDR3 bases are TGTGCCAGCAGCTCCAGGGCCCTCAAGAACACTGAAGCTTTCTTT. Full variable domain (missing parts from reference TRBV13 and TRBJ1-1): AAGVIQSPRHLIKEKRETATLKCYPIPRHDTVYWYQQGPGQDPQFLISFYEKMQSDKGSIPDRFSAQQFSDYHSELNMSSLELGDSALYFCASSSRALKNTEAFFGQGTRLTVV.

This sequence joins TRBV10-3 and TRBJ2-5; 14 positions agree with TRBD2. This CDR3 region has 17 residues. J gave up 0 bases and V 6 bases, and 6 bases lay outside the gene matches. CDR1 is ENHRY, CDR2 SYGVKD, per germline. CDR3 in DNA: TGTGCCATCAGCGGGACTAGCGGGGGCCCTAACCAAGAGACCCAGTACTTC. Translated, it gives CAISGTSGGPNQETQYF.

The chain couples TRBV19 to TRBJ2-5, with D perhaps matching TRBD2 (6 bases). The germline V and J ends were trimmed by 4 bases and 5 bases, with 23 bases remaining between them. CDR3 length equals 17 residues. CDR1 and CDR2 from the germline V gene are LNHDA and SQIVND (reference sequence). In nucleotides, the CDR3 is TGTGCCAGTAGTAAAGTTGTGGGGGGAACCTCTCAGGAGACCCAGTACTTC. Translating it yields CASSKVVGGTSQETQYF.

This sequence joins TRBV4-1 and TRBJ2-3; D remains unclear. The CDR3 covers 15 residues. V was pared by 0 bases and J by 0 bases, with 7 bases between. Germline loops: CDR1 MGHRA, CDR2 YSYEKL. In DNA, the CDR3 is TGCGCCAGCAGCCAAGAGTCCCGGAGCACAGATACGCAGTATTTT. Its protein product is CASSQESRSTDTQYF.